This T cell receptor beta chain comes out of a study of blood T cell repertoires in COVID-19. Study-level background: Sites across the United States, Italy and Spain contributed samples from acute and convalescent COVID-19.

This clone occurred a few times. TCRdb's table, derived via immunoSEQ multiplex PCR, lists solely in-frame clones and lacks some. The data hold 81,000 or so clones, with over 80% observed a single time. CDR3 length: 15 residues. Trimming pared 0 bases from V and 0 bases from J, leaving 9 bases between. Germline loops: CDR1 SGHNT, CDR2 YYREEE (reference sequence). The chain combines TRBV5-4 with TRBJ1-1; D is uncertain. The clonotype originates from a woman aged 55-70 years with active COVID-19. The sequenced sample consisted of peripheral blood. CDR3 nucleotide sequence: TGTGCCAGCAGCTTGGAAAAGAGCCTGAACACTGAAGCTTTCTTT. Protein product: CASSLEKSLNTEAFF.